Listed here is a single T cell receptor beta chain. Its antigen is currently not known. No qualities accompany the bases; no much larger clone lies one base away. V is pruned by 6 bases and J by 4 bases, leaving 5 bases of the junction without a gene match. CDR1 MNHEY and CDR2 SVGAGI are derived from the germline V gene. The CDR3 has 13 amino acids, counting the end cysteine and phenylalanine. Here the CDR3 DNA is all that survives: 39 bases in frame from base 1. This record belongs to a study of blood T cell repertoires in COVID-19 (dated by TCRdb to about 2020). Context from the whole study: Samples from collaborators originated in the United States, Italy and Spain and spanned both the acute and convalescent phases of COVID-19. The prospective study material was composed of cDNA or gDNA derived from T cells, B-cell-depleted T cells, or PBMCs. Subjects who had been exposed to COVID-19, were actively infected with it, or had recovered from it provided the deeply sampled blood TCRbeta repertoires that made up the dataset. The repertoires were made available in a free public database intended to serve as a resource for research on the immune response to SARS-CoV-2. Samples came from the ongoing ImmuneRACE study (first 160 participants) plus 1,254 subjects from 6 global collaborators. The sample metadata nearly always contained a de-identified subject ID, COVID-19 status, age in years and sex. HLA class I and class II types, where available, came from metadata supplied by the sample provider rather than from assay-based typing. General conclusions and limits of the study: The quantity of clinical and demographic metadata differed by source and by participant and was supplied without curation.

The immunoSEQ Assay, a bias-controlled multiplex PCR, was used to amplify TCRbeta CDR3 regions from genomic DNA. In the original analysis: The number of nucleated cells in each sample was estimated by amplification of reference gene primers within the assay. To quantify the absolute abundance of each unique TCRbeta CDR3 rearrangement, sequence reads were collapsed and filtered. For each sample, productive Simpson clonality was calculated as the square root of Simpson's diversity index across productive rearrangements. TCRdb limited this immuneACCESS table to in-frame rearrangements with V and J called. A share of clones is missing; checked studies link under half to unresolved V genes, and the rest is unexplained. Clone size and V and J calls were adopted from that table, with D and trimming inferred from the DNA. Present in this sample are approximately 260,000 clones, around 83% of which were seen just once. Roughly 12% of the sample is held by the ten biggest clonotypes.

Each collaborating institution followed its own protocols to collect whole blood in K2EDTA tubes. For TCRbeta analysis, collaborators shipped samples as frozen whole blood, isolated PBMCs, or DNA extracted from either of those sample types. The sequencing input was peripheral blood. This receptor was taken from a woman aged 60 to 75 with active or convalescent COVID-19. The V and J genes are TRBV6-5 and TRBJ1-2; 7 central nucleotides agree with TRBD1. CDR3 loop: CASRRAGGYGYTF. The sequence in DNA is TGTGCCAGCAGGAGAGCAGGGGGCTATGGCTACACCTTC.